This T cell receptor beta chain derives from a study of cytotoxic CD8 clonotypes in ibrutinib-treated CLL (dated by TCRdb to about 2021). Notes on the research overall: The cohort had 11 relapsed/refractory and under 16 treatment-naive patients; roughly 17 were IGHV unmutated. Partial responses were observed in roughly 25 patients and complete responses in 2; after a median follow-up of 68 months, remission was maintained in approximately 14 patients and progression was observed in approximately 12. The response samples were drawn at a median of roughly twelve months into treatment, with a range of roughly 6 to 36 months. On average, each sample had approximately 280,000 productive templates and tens of thousands of productive rearrangements. Of the 86 participants in the trial, about 26 had longitudinal samples available. Cryopreserved peripheral blood mononuclear cells were obtained before treatment, at response, and at either sustained remission or disease progression. All remission and progressive disease samples were collected while patients were still receiving ibrutinib.

Results the study describes overall, beyond this receptor: An increase in clonality was observed at ibrutinib response, with clonality remaining stable during sustained remission and falling back toward baseline at progression. Public clonotypes were rare and either contracted or stayed stable during treatment, and the rise in clonality at ibrutinib response reflected the expansion of private clonotypes. At baseline, clonality was higher than in age-matched healthy donors and showed a strong correlation with circulating CD8+ T-cell counts. Lymph node repertoires were not examined, and the timing of sampling was not matched between patients in sustained remission and those whose disease progressed.

CDR1 and CDR2, per the germline V gene, are LGHNT and FRNRAP. The CDR3 numbers 13 residues from cysteine through phenylalanine. Solely the CDR3 DNA is kept, with 39 bases framed from the first base. Relative to germline, V is 1 base shorter and J is 5 bases shorter, with 8 bases between their ends. The time point label on this specimen signifies: progressive disease on ibrutinib. For TCR beta library preparation, about 2.2 micrograms of genomic DNA were extracted from the cryopreserved PBMCs. High-throughput TCR beta sequencing was performed on longitudinal blood samples from CLL patients receiving ibrutinib monotherapy. The patients were enrolled in a single-center, open-label phase 2 trial of ibrutinib monotherapy. The goal of deep resolution MiSeq sequencing was a depth between 1 in 1 million and 1 in 200,000 T cells, and coverage averaged 10x per clonotype. TCR beta libraries were generated with the immunoSEQ hsTCRB Kit. For the original study's pipeline: The data were analyzed with ImmunoSEQ Analyzer and ImmunoSEQ Data Assistant, and V, D and J gene assignments followed IMGT definitions. Clonality was computed as one minus normalized Shannon entropy of productive rearrangement frequencies, ranging from 0 to 1. Only overrepresented clonotypes making up at least 0.05% of each patient's repertoire were included in the public clonotype analysis. About twelve repertoires from age-matched healthy donors, obtained from immuneACCESS, served as clonality controls. TCRdb carries this immuneACCESS record with in-frame sequences only. Its versions omit some clonotypes, under half of them owing to an unresolved V gene in the studies checked, with the rest unexplained. The V and J calls and clone size are taken from that table; D and trimming were inferred from the DNA. The sample table contains tens of thousands of clones; only one count was recorded for over 75% of them. Jointly, the top ten make up around 7.7% of the sample.

As regards this clone: There is no known antigen for this receptor. Base qualities are not provided; no much larger clone lies one nucleotide away.

This clonotype originated in a human donor with chronic lymphocytic leukemia. The V gene is TRBV12-5 and the J gene is TRBJ1-1, with no confident D gene call. This specimen was PBMCs, taken at disease progression, from a patient treated with ibrutinib. CDR3 sequence: CASGLGVGTEAFF. The base sequence is TGTGCTAGTGGTTTGGGTGTAGGAACTGAAGCTTTCTTT. This CDR3, with the reference TRBV12-5 and TRBJ1-1 proteins standing in past its ends, gives the full variable domain DARVTQTPRHKVTEMGQEVTMRCQPILGHNTVFWYRQTMMQGLELLAYFRNRAPLDDSGMPKDRFSAEMPDATLATLKIQPSEPRDSAVYFCASGLGVGTEAFFGQGTRLTVV.